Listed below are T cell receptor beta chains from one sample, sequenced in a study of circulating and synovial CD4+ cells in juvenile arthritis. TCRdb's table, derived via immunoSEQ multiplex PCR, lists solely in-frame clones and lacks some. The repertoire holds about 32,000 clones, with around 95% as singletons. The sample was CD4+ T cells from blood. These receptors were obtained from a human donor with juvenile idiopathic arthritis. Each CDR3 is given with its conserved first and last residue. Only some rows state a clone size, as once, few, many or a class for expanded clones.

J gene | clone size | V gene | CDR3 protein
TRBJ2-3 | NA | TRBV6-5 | CASKTGVITDTQYF
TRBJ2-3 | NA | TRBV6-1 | CAGRLAGATDTQYF
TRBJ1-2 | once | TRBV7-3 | CASSLYRGQGYTF
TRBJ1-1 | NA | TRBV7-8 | CASSFQATNTEAFF
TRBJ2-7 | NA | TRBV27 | CASSSSGRGGYEQYF
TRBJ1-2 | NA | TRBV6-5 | CASRFDNVHTF
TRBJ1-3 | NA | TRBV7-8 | CASSKQVEVSGNTIYF
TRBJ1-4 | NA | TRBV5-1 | CASSLTGVETNEKLFF
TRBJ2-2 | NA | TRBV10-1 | CASSAVLAGGGNTGELFF
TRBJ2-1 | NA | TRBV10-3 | CAINNLAGGYNEQFF
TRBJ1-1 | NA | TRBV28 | CASSPPAITGQAFF
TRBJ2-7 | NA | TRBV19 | CASSANQGLAYEQYF
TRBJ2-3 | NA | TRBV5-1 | CASSNGLAGGEAYTDTQYF
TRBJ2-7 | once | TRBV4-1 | CASSQSQAPSYEQYF
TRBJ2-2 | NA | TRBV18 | CASSIIQTNTGELFF
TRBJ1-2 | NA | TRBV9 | CASSVTPGTGAGYTF
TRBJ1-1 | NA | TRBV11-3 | CASSLAGAEAFF
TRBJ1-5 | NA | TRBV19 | CASSMGQRPQHF
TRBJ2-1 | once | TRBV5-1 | CASSLVPYNEQFF
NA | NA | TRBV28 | CASSSPPLAASSYEQYF